These 4 T cell receptor beta chains share one sample of origin, sequenced in a study of shared clonotypes between healthy human individuals. Only in-frame clones appear in the TCRdb table, and some are missing; sequencing was by immunoSEQ multiplex PCR. This sample has about 2.3 million clones, with around 92% found just once. Sequencing input: naive CD4+ T cells from PBMCs. Noted subset: CD45RA+ positively selected. The receptors originated from a man aged 18-30 years in good health. Some clones in this sample may be carry-over from other donors' samples.

The chain couples TRBV2 to TRBJ2-7; D is possibly TRBD1 (5 bases). The CDR3 is 14 residues long. Trimming removed 0 bases from V and 1 base from J, with 7 bases in between. Germline CDR1 and CDR2: SNHLY and FYNNEI. The CDR3 nucleotides read TGTGCCAGCAGTGAAGCCAGGGTGTCCTACGAGCAGTACTTC. The encoded protein is CASSEARVSYEQYF.

The chain combines TRBV7-2 with TRBJ2-7; 7 bases are a match to TRBD2. CDR3 length equals 14 residues. Germline CDR1 is SGHTA and CDR2 is FQGNSA. The V segment lost 4 bases and the J segment 2 bases; nucleotides outside the gene matches: 5. DNA of the CDR3: TGTGCCAGCAGCTCGAATGGGGGGGCCTACGAGCAGTACTTC. Protein product: CASSSNGGAYEQYF.

This clone came up once. The chain uses TRBV11-2 and TRBJ2-7; D gene ambiguous. Germline V lookup: CDR1 SGHAT, CDR2 FQNNGV. The CDR3 is made up of 16 amino acids. With 5 bases removed from V and 1 base from J, the gap between germline ends came to 18 bases. The CDR3 coding sequence is TGTGCCAGCAGCCCCTCCCACAGCCGCCTATCCTACGAGCAGTACTTC. It encodes CASSPSHSRLSYEQYF.

The genes are TRBV30 and TRBJ1-3; D gene uncertain. Germline assignment: CDR1 GTSNPN and CDR2 SVGIG (reference sequence). The CDR3 totals 16 residues. Trimming took 0 bases from V and 0 from J, leaving 12 bases between them. CDR3 bases: TGTGCCTGGAGTGTACGATCGGGTGTCTCTGGAAACACCATATATTTT. Protein product: CAWSVRSGVSGNTIYF.